These 20 T cell receptor beta chains came from one sample sequenced in a study of blood T cells in healthy people across ages (dated by TCRdb to about 2015). The library relied on 5' RACE. Instrument used: Illumina HiSeq 2500. A second PCR of roughly 7 to 11 cycles was performed with a sample-barcoded 5' primer and a J-beta primer mix. TCRdb itself trimmed the public reads at Q25 with fastp, ran MiXCR and retained productive beta chains. Entries that share a CDR3 protein sequence are merged under the most common genes and DNA. The table for this sample lists 1.5 million to 2 million distinct CDR3 sequences; about 31% of them were counted only once. Clones ranked in the top ten supply roughly 12% of the sample. Sequences were obtained from blood. The receptors originated from a young woman in good health.

On this clonotype: The junction differs from germline at one of its ends, possibly a read error. The chain uses TRBV5-1 and TRBJ2-1; the D is unclear. Germline CDR1 is SGHRS and CDR2 is YFSETQ. The CDR3 length is 16 residues. The CDR3 DNA sequence: TGCGCCAGCAGCTTGTTTGCTTCGAGCTCCTGCAATGAGCAGTTCTTC. Amino acids: CASSLFASSSCNEQFF. Full variable domain (missing parts from reference TRBV5-1 and TRBJ2-1): KAGVTQTPRYLIKTRGQQVTLSCSPISGHRSVSWYQQTPGQGLQFLFEYFSETQRNKGNFPGRFSGRQFSNSRSEMNVSTLELGDSALYLCASSLFASSSCNEQFFGPGTRLTVL.

V usage is TRBV28 and J usage is TRBJ2-5; D is ambiguous. Germline assignment: CDR1 MDHEN and CDR2 SYDVKM. The CDR3 totals 15 residues. Trimming took 6 bases from V and 5 from J, leaving 19 bases between them. CDR3 region: CASSSSLFAMETQYF. As DNA, the CDR3 is TGTGCCAGCAGCTCGAGCTTGTTCGCCATGGAGACCCAGTACTTC.

V and J are TRBV5-1 and TRBJ2-4, with D maybe TRBD2 (7 bases). The J call is in doubt because the DNA end fits TRBJ2-7 better. Germline CDR1 is SGHRS and CDR2 is YFSETQ. CDR3 length: 18 residues. The CDR3 DNA reads TGCGCCAGCAGCCTCCCGCAACGCAAGGGGGGGGCCGCGTACGAGCAGTACTTC. This encodes CASSLPQRKGGAAYEQYF.

The chain joins TRBV5-1 to TRBJ2-3; 7 bases agree with TRBD2. This CDR3 spans 15 amino acids. V dropped 6 bases and J dropped 4; count of bases not matched to a gene: 11. CDR1 is SGHRS, CDR2 YFSETQ, per germline. The chain's CDR3 is CASNLERGKADTQYF. CDR3 sequence (DNA): TGCGCCAGCAATCTGGAGCGGGGCAAGGCAGATACGCAGTATTTT.

This clonotype has ten or more counts. The CDR3 coding sequence is TGTGCCAGCAGTTACGGGGATCAGCCCCAGCATTTT. It encodes CASSYGDQPQHF. The rearrangement uses TRBV12-3 or TRBV12-4 and TRBJ1-5; D is ambiguous. The CDR3 consists of 12 residues. V lost 4 bases and J 5 bases, leaving 6 bases between the germline ends.

J is TRBJ1-5 and V is TRBV28, with 9 bases aligning to TRBD1. CDR3 length: 14 residues. Per the germline V gene, CDR1 is MDHEN and CDR2 is SYDVKM. Trimming at V came to 3 bases and at J to 7 bases, leaving 4 bases not matched to a gene. The CDR3 sequence is CASSFIGTGQPQHF. Here the CDR3 DNA reads TGTGCCAGCAGTTTCATAGGGACAGGGCAGCCCCAGCATTTT.

This chain uses TRBV9 with TRBJ2-7; D is ambiguous. The last part of the DNA fits TRBJ2-5 better; the J call may be wrong. This CDR3 has 14 residues. Germline V CDR1 and CDR2: SGDLS, YYNGEE. As DNA, the CDR3 is TGTGCCAGCAGCGTAGTTCCTAGCCAAGAGACCCAGTACTTC. Amino acid sequence: CASSVVPSQETQYF.

The chain links TRBV7-3 to TRBJ2-3; 10 nucleotides align to TRBD2. Germline values: CDR1 SGHTA, CDR2 FQGTGA. Trimming took 1 base from V and 5 from J; bases not matched to a gene: 15. The CDR3 length is 19 residues. This CDR3 is CASSLRTASGSPGGDTQYF. The DNA for the CDR3 is TGTGCCAGCAGCTTAAGGACGGCTAGCGGGAGCCCCGGGGGAGATACGCAGTATTTT. The entire variable domain, with the rest obtained from reference TRBV7-3 and TRBJ2-3, is as follows: GAGVSQTPSNKVTEKGKYVELRCDPISGHTALYWYRQSLGQGPEFLIYFQGTGAADDSGLPNDRFFAVRPEGSVSTLKIQRTERGDSAVYLCASSLRTASGSPGGDTQYFGPGTRLTVL.

This chain connects TRBV4-1 to TRBJ1-3; a possible D gene is TRBD1 (5 bases). Between the trimmed V and J ends, which lost 1 base and 2 bases, there was a span of 6 bases. Looked up from germline, CDR1 is MGHRA and CDR2 is YSYEKL. The CDR3 contains 14 residues. The CDR3 sequence is CASSQVGPGNTIYF. CDR3 DNA: TGCGCCAGCAGCCAAGTGGGGCCTGGAAACACCATATATTTT.

Notes on this clonotype: One end of the junction does not line up with germline, which may come from a read error. The V gene is TRBV5-1, the J gene TRBJ1-6, with D uncertain. CDR3 length equals 13 residues. Germline assignment: CDR1 SGHRS and CDR2 YFSETQ. The CDR3 reads CASTGQDDSPRHF. CDR3 DNA: TGCGCCAGCACGGGTCAGGACGATTCACCCCGCCACTTT.

This clonotype has just a few counts. This sequence joins TRBV20-1 and TRBJ2-5; D is ambiguous. The V gene's germline CDR1 is DFQATT and CDR2 SNEGSKA (reference sequence). The CDR3 totals 15 residues. Trimming took 3 bases from V and 5 from J, leaving 19 bases between them. CDR3 amino acids: CSARIVARPWETQYF. The CDR3 nucleotides read TGCAGTGCTAGGATAGTAGCTCGACCGTGGGAGACCCAGTACTTC.

This clonotype was counted only a few times. This chain uses TRBV28 with TRBJ2-3, with 11 bases identical to TRBD2. The CDR3 is made up of 15 amino acids. The V and J ends lost 8 bases and 3 bases, in that order; junction bases with no gene match: 7. Germline CDR1 MDHEN, CDR2 SYDVKM. CDR3 region: CASVLAGDRTDTQYF. The CDR3 region has the DNA TGTGCCAGCGTACTAGCGGGAGATAGAACAGATACGCAGTATTTT.

The chain recombines TRBV10-2 with TRBJ2-5, with D possibly being TRBD1 or TRBD2 (6 bases each). Germline V gene lookup returns CDR1 WSHSY and CDR2 SAAADI. V lost 8 bases and J lost 5, with 12 bases in between. The CDR3 runs 12 residues. CDR3 amino acids: CASEGGGETQYF. Here the CDR3 DNA reads TGCGCCAGCGAGGGGGGAGGTGAGACCCAGTACTTC.

This clonotype occurred once. Since a much larger clone is just one base distant, this may be a read error. V and J are TRBV20-1 and TRBJ2-1; 10 bases line up with TRBD2. The CDR3 consists of 14 residues. Germline V gives CDR1 DFQATT, CDR2 SNEGSKA (reference sequence). The CDR3 nucleotides read TGCCGTGCCAAACTAGCGGGACTTTACAATGAGCAGTTCTTC. Its translation is CRAKLAGLYNEQFF.

To note about this clonotype: The junction differs from germline at one of its ends, possibly a read error. V usage is TRBV5-1 and J usage is TRBJ2-3, with TRBD2 identical over 11 bases. The CDR3 runs 17 residues. Germline CDR1 and CDR2: SGHRS and YFSETQ. The CDR3 DNA follows: TGCGCCAACAGCCCAGGACTAGCGGGCCCCGGGGCAGATACGCAGTATTTT. Protein product: CANSPGLAGPGADTQYF.

This clonotype was found a few times. The chain joins TRBV2 to TRBJ2-1, with 7 bases aligning to TRBD2. In germline, CDR1 is SNHLY, CDR2 FYNNEI. V was pared by 6 bases and J by 0 bases, with 5 bases of the junction left unmatched. The CDR3 has 15 residues. CDR3 sequence reads: CASRTSQSSYNEQFF. CDR3 DNA sequence: TGTGCCAGCAGGACTAGCCAGAGCTCCTACAATGAGCAGTTCTTC. Combining the CDR3 with reference TRBV2 and TRBJ2-1 gives the whole variable domain EPEVTQTPSHQVTQMGQEVILRCVPISNHLYFYWYRQILGQKVEFLVSFYNNEISEKSEIFDDQFSVERPDGSNFTLKIRSTKLEDSAMYFCASRTSQSSYNEQFFGPGTRLTVL.

The rearrangement uses TRBV10-3 and TRBJ2-3; unclear D gene. Germline CDR1 reads ENHRY; CDR2 reads SYGVKD. The CDR3 consists of 14 residues. V lost 4 bases and J 2 bases, leaving 10 bases between the germline ends. CDR3 nucleotide sequence: TGTGCCATCAGTGCCACCCACTCCACAGATACGCAGTATTTT. It yields the protein CAISATHSTDTQYF.

A word on this clonotype: An end of the junction differs from the germline gene, which may be a read error. The rearrangement uses TRBV6-6 and TRBJ2-3, with D possibly matching TRBD1 (5 bases). Germline values: CDR1 MNHNY, CDR2 SVGAGI (reference sequence). The CDR3 runs to 12 residues. This chain's CDR3 is CVSSNRQLAQYF. Here the CDR3 DNA reads TGTGTCAGCAGTAACAGACAGTTGGCGCAGTATTTT.

This clonotype was found many times. At one boundary the junction diverges from the germline segment, which might be a read error. The rearrangement links TRBV12-3 or TRBV12-4 to TRBJ2-7; 10 positions agree with TRBD2. The CDR3 extends over 14 amino acids. The CDR3 loop reads CASSLVAGGYEQYF. In nucleotides, the CDR3 is TGTGCCAGCAGCTTAGTAGCGGGGGGCTACGAGCAGTACTTC.

This clonotype was seen more than once but under ten times. The chain employs TRBV7-9 and TRBJ2-1; 7 nucleotides match TRBD1. Per the germline V gene, CDR1 is SEHNR and CDR2 is FQNEAQ (reference sequence). The CDR3 sequence is 15 residues long. Losses at the gene ends were 6 bases for V and 4 bases for J; bases not matched to a gene: 9. The CDR3 DNA sequence: TGTGCCAGCAGTCTTGCCGGGACAGATTACAATGAGCAGTTCTTC. Protein sequence: CASSLAGTDYNEQFF.